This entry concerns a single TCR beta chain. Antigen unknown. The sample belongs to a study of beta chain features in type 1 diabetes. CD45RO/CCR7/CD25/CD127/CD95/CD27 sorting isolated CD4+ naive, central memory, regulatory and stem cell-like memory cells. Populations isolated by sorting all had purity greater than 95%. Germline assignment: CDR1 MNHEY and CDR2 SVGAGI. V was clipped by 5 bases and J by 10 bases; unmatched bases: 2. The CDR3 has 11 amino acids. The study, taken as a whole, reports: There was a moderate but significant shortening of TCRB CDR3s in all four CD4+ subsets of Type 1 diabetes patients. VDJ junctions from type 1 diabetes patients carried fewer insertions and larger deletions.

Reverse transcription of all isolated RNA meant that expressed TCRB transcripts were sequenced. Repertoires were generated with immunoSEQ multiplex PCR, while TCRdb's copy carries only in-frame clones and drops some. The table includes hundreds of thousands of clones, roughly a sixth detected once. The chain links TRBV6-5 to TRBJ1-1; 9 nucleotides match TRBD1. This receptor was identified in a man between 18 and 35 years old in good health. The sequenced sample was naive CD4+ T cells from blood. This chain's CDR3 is CASSTTGGAFF. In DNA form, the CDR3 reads TGTGCCAGCAGTACGACAGGGGGAGCTTTCTTT.